One and the same sample provided the 18 T cell receptor beta chains below, sequenced in a study of sequential checkpoint blockade in melanoma. This table comes from immunoSEQ multiplex PCR, and its TCRdb copy is limited to in-frame clones, with some not included. The sample has tens of thousands of clones, approximately 86% seen once. Indicated treatment: randomized to nivolumab then ipilimumab (arm A) or the reverse (arm B). Source: CD8+ T cells sorted from blood (inferred from file names), taken from a patient given nivolumab and ipilimumab in sequence. These receptors all come from a human donor with melanoma.

The chain employs TRBV19 and TRBJ2-7; D is possibly TRBD2 (6 bases). CDR3 size: 12 residues. Deletions cut 5 bases from V and 6 bases from J, with 11 bases between. Germline CDR1 is LNHDA and CDR2 is SQIVND (reference sequence). This CDR3 reads CASSRGAGEQYF. For the CDR3, the DNA is TGTGCCAGTAGTCGCGGGGCGGGCGAGCAGTACTTC.

This clone was seen only a few times. This chain uses TRBV4-1 with TRBJ2-7; possibly TRBD2 for D (6 bases). The germline V gene encodes CDR1 MGHRA and CDR2 YSYEKL. Trimming removed 0 bases from V and 0 bases from J, with 9 bases in between. The CDR3 covers 15 residues. CDR3 nucleotide sequence: TGCGCCAGCAGCCAAGAGCAGGGAGGCTCCTACGAGCAGTACTTC. Translation: CASSQEQGGSYEQYF.

The rearrangement joins TRBV13 to TRBJ1-1; 7 nucleotides line up with TRBD1. The junction had 6 bases not matched to a gene; V was cut back by 0 bases and J by 11 bases. The CDR3 consists of 13 residues. Germline V lookup: CDR1 PRHDT, CDR2 FYEKMQ (reference sequence). Written as DNA, the CDR3 is TGTGCCAGCAGCTTAGGCCTAACAGGGGTGGCTTTCTTT. This encodes CASSLGLTGVAFF.

The V and J genes are TRBV28 and TRBJ1-1; D call uncertain. Looked up from germline, CDR1 is MDHEN and CDR2 is SYDVKM. This CDR3 has 14 amino acids. Trimming shortened V by 2 bases and J by 4 bases, and 11 bases separated the two germline ends. In DNA form, the CDR3 reads TGTGCCAGCAGTTTAAGAGGATTCAGCACTGAAGCTTTCTTT. It is translated as CASSLRGFSTEAFF.

The chain links TRBV9 to TRBJ2-5; D is ambiguous. Trimming stripped 3 bases from V and 4 bases from J, with 7 bases between. The CDR3 runs 12 residues. The germline V gene encodes CDR1 SGDLS and CDR2 YYNGEE. This CDR3 reads CASSDISETQYF. In nucleotides, the CDR3 is TGTGCCAGCAGCGACATCTCAGAGACCCAGTACTTC. Based on the CDR3 plus reference TRBV9 and TRBJ2-5, the full variable domain is DSGVTQTPKHLITATGQRVTLRCSPRSGDLSVYWYQQSLDQGLQFLIQYYNGEERAKGNILERFSAQQFPDLHSELNLSSLELGDSALYFCASSDISETQYFGPGTRLLVL.

This clone turned up a few times. J is TRBJ1-1 and V is TRBV7-5. TRBV7-5 counts as a pseudogene. The CDR3 runs to 13 residues. The chain's CDR3 is CASSLQEGLEAFF. The CDR3 coding sequence is TGTGCCAGCAGCTTACAAGAGGGCCTTGAAGCTTTCTTT.

This clone was found a few times. The chain carries TRBV7-9 and TRBJ2-1, with a possible D match to TRBD1 (6 bases). V shed 3 bases and J shed 6 bases, with 9 bases lying between them. Per the germline V gene, CDR1 is SEHNR and CDR2 is FQNEAQ (reference sequence). This CDR3 spans 13 amino acids. CDR3 protein: CASSFPGVNEQFF. CDR3 nucleotide sequence: TGTGCCAGCAGCTTCCCAGGGGTCAATGAGCAGTTCTTC.

The sample holds a few counts of this clone. V gene TRBV9 combines with J gene TRBJ2-3, with TRBD1 matching 7 bases. From germline, CDR1 is SGDLS and CDR2 YYNGEE. CDR3 length: 17 residues. Trimming removed 1 base from V and 1 base from J; junction bases left unmatched: 9. CDR3 protein: CASSVPASTGGTDTQYF. CDR3 coding DNA: TGTGCCAGCAGCGTACCCGCCTCCACAGGGGGCACAGATACGCAGTATTTT.

The chain combines TRBV5-1 with TRBJ2-7; tentative D call: TRBD2 (5 bases). Trimming left V 0 bases short and J 2 bases short, with 12 bases between. The CDR3 runs 15 residues. Germline V gives CDR1 SGHRS, CDR2 YFSETQ. The CDR3 bases are TGCGCCAGCAGCTTGGATGGGGAGACGCCCTACGAGCAGTACTTC. It specifies CASSLDGETPYEQYF.

This chain links TRBV7-9 with TRBJ1-4, with D unclear. In germline, CDR1 is SEHNR, CDR2 FQNEAQ (reference sequence). V lost 7 bases to trimming and J lost 8 bases, with 14 bases between them. There are 13 residues in the CDR3. The CDR3 DNA reads as TGTGCCAGCATCGGGATCCGACGGGAAAAACTGTTTTTT. This sequence encodes CASIGIRREKLFF. The whole variable domain, remainder taken from reference TRBV7-9 and TRBJ1-4, is DTGVSQNPRHKITKRGQNVTFRCDPISEHNRLYWYRQTLGQGPEFLTYFQNEAQLEKSRLLSDRFSAERPKGSFSTLEIQRTEQGDSAMYLCASIGIRREKLFFGSGTQLSVL.

This sequence joins TRBV25-1 and TRBJ2-7; TRBD1 matches at 10 bases. CDR3 length: 13 amino acids. Germline CDR1 and CDR2: MGHDK and SYGVNS. Losses at the gene ends were 6 bases for V and 4 bases for J; bases not matched to a gene: 3. The CDR3 here is CASRGQGLYEQYF. The CDR3 nucleotides are TGTGCCAGCAGGGGACAGGGGTTATACGAGCAGTACTTC.

The gene calls are TRBV28 and TRBJ2-5, with TRBD1 matching 7 bases. The junction had 4 bases not matched to a gene; V was cut back by 8 bases and J by 1 base. The germline gives CDR1 MDHEN, CDR2 SYDVKM. The CDR3 totals 13 residues. The CDR3 DNA sequence: TGTGCCAGCCTCGGGGACAGCCAAGAGACCCAGTACTTC. Translated, it gives CASLGDSQETQYF.

DNA for the CDR3: TGTGCCAGCAGCTTAGGAGTAGAGGACGAGCAGTACTTC. This codes for CASSLGVEDEQYF. This chain joins TRBV7-9 and TRBJ2-7; the D is unclear. Germline CDR1 reads SEHNR; CDR2 reads FQNEAQ (reference sequence). The CDR3 is made up of 13 amino acids. V was cut by 1 base and J by 5 bases, with 9 bases left in between. The variable domain in full, completed from reference TRBV7-9 and TRBJ2-7, reads DTGVSQNPRHKITKRGQNVTFRCDPISEHNRLYWYRQTLGQGPEFLTYFQNEAQLEKSRLLSDRFSAERPKGSFSTLEIQRTEQGDSAMYLCASSLGVEDEQYFGPGTRLTVT.

The chain has TRBV9 and TRBJ1-1, with TRBD1 as a possible D gene (5 bases). CDR1 is SGDLS and CDR2 is YYNGEE in the germline V gene. The CDR3 extends over 15 amino acids. V was pared by 4 bases and J by 0 bases, with 13 bases between. This CDR3 is CASSPLDTLNTEAFF. CDR3 nucleotide sequence: TGTGCCAGCAGCCCGTTGGACACCCTGAACACTGAAGCTTTCTTT.

The V gene is TRBV10-3, the J gene TRBJ2-3, with 14 positions matching TRBD2. The length of the CDR3 is 14 residues. The V gene's germline CDR1 is ENHRY and CDR2 SYGVKD. The V and J ends lost 10 bases and 11 bases, in that order; junction bases with no gene match: 11. The CDR3 loop reads CATNDGLAGGVQYF. The CDR3 bases are TGTGCCACCAATGACGGACTAGCGGGAGGCGTGCAGTATTTT.

This chain connects TRBV30 to TRBJ2-7; the D gene is possibly TRBD1 (5 bases). The CDR3 loop spans 13 amino acids. V was shortened by 4 bases and J by 3 bases, with 13 bases between the two germline ends. Germline V lookup: CDR1 GTSNPN, CDR2 SVGIG (reference sequence). This chain's CDR3 is CAWNLGQVYEQYF. The CDR3 bases are TGTGCCTGGAACCTCGGACAAGTCTACGAGCAGTACTTC.

The gene calls are TRBV25-1 and TRBJ1-2; 8 bases line up with TRBD1. The CDR3 sequence is 12 residues long. With V trimmed by 5 bases and J by 10 bases, 6 bases remained unmatched. Germline V gene sequence: CDR1 MGHDK, CDR2 SYGVNS. CDR3 in DNA: TGTGCCAGCAGTTTGACAGGGGCCCTCTACACCTTC. This encodes CASSLTGALYTF.

Turning to this clone: Other DNA sequences in this sample translate to the same CDR3. The genes are TRBV6-1 and TRBJ1-4, with 7 positions matching TRBD1. Per the germline V gene, CDR1 is MNHNS and CDR2 is SASEGT. There are 14 residues in the CDR3. V lost 4 bases, J lost 8 bases, and 7 bases stayed unmatched. As DNA, the CDR3 is TGTGCCAGCAGTGTTCGACAGGGAAACGAAAAACTGTTTTTT. As protein: CASSVRQGNEKLFF.